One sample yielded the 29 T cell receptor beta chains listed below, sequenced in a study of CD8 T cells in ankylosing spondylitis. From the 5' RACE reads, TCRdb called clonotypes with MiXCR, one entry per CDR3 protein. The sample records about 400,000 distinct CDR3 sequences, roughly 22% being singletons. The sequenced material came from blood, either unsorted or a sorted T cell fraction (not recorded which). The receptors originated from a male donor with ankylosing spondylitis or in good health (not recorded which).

The DNA for the CDR3 is TGTGCCAGCAGAGGCCGCGCGAACACCGGGGAGCTGTTTTTT. Protein: CASRGRANTGELFF. This chain connects TRBV27 to TRBJ2-2; D is unclear. Germline V lookup: CDR1 MNHEY, CDR2 SMNVEV (reference sequence). The CDR3 is made up of 14 amino acids. Trimming cost V 6 bases and J 0 bases, with 8 bases left between them.

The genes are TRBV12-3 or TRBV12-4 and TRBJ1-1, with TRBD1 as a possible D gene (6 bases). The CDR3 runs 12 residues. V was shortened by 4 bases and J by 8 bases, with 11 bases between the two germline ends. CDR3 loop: CASSYITGEAFF. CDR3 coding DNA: TGTGCCAGCAGTTACATCACAGGGGAAGCTTTCTTT.

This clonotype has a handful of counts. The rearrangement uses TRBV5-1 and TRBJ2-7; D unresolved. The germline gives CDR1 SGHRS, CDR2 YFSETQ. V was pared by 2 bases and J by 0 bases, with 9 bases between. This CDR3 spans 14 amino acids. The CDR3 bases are TGCGCCAGCAGCTTCAGTGGGAACTCCTACGAGCAGTACTTC. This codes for CASSFSGNSYEQYF.

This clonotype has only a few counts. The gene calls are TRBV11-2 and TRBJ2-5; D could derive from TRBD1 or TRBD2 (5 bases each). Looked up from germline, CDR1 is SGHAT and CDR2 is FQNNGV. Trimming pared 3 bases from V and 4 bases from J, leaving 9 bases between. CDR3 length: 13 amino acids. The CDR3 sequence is CASSLGPTETQYF. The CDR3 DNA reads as TGTGCCAGCAGCTTGGGACCGACAGAGACCCAGTACTTC.

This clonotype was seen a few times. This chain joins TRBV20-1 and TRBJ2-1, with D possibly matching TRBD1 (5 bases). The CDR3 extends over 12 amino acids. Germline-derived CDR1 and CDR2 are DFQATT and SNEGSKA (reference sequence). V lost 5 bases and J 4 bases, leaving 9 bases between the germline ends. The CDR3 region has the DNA TGCAGTGCTCATCAGGGATACAATGAGCAGTTCTTC. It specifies CSAHQGYNEQFF.

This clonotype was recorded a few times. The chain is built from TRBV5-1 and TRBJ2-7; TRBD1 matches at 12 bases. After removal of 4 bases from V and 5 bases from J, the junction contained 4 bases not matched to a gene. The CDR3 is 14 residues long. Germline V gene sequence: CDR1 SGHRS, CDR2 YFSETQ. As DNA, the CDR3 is TGCGCCAGCAGCGGGGGACAGGGGGCCCACGAGCAGTACTTC. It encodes CASSGGQGAHEQYF. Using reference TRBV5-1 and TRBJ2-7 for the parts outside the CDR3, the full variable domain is KAGVTQTPRYLIKTRGQQVTLSCSPISGHRSVSWYQQTPGQGLQFLFEYFSETQRNKGNFPGRFSGRQFSNSRSEMNVSTLELGDSALYLCASSGGQGAHEQYFGPGTRLTVT.

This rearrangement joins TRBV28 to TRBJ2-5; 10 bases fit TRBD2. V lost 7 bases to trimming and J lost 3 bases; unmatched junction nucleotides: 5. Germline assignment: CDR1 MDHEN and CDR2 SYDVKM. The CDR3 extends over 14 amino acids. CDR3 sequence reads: CASTSGGAKETQYF. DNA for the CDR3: TGTGCCAGCACCAGCGGGGGGGCCAAAGAGACCCAGTACTTC.

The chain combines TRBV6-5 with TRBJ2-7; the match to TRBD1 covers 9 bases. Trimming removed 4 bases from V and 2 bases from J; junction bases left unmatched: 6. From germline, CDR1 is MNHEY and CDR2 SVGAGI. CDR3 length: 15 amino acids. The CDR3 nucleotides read TGTGCCAGCAGTTTTTTCACAGGGGGCACCTACGAGCAGTACTTC. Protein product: CASSFFTGGTYEQYF.

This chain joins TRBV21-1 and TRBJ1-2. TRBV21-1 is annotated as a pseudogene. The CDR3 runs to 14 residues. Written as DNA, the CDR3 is TGTGCCAGCAGCAAAGGGGGTGGCTGGTATGGCTACACCTTC. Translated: CASSKGGGWYGYTF.

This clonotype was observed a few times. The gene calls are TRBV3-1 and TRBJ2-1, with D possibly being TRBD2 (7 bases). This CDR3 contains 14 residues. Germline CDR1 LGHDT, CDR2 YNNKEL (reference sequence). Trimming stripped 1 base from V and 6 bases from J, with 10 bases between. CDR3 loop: CASSQGRGANEQFF. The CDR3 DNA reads TGTGCCAGCAGCCAAGGACGGGGGGCCAATGAGCAGTTCTTC.

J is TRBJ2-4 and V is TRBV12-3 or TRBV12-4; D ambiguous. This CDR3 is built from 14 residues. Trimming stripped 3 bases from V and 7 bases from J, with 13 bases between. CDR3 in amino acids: CASSFAFFDNIQYF. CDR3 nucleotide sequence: TGTGCCAGCAGTTTTGCCTTCTTTGACAACATTCAGTACTTC.

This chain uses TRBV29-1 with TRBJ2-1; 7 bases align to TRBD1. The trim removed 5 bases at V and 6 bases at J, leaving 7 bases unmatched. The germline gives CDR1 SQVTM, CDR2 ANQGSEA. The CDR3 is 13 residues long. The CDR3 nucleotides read TGCAGCGTTCTTCGGGACAGTCCCAATGAGCAGTTCTTC. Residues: CSVLRDSPNEQFF.

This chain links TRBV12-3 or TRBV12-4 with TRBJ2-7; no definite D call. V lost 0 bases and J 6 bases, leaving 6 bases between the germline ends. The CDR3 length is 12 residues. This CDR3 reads CASSLAPGEQYF. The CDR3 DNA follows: TGTGCCAGCAGTTTAGCCCCTGGCGAGCAGTACTTC.

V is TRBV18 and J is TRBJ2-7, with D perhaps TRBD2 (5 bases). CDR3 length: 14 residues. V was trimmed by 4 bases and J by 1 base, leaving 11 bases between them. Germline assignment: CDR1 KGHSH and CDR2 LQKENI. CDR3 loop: CASSHSRESYEQYF. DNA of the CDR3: TGTGCCAGCTCACATAGCCGGGAATCCTACGAGCAGTACTTC.

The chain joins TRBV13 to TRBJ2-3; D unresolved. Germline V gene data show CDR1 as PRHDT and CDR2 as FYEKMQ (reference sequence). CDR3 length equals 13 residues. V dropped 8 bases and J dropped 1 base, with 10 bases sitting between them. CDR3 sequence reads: CASAVGGTDTQYF. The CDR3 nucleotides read TGTGCCAGCGCCGTGGGCGGCACAGATACGCAGTATTTT.

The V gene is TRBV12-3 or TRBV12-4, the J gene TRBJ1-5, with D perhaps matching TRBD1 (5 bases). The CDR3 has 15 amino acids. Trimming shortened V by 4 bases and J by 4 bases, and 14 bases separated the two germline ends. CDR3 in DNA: TGTGCCAGCAGTTGGGGGGGATTGAGGAATCAGCCCCAGCATTTT. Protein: CASSWGGLRNQPQHF.

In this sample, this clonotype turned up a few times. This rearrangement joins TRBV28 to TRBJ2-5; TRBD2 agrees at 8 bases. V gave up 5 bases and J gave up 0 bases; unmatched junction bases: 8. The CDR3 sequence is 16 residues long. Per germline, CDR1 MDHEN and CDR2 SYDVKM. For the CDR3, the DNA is TGTGCCAGCAGTCTGGGACTAGAGGATTACCAAGAGACCCAGTACTTC. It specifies CASSLGLEDYQETQYF.

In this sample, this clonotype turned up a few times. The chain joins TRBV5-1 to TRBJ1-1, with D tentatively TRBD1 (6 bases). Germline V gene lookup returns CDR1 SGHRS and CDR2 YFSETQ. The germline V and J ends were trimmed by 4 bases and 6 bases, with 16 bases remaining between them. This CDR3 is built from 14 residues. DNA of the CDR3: TGCGCCAGCAGCCCCTGGGGTGGGACATCTGAAGCTTTCTTT. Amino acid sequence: CASSPWGGTSEAFF.

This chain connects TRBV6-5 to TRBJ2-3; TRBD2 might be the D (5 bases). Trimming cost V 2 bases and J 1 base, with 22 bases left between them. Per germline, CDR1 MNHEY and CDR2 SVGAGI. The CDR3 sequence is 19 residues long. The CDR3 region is CASSYAFPPGVKGTDTQYF. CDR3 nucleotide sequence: TGTGCCAGCAGTTACGCCTTCCCACCCGGGGTCAAGGGCACAGATACGCAGTATTTT.

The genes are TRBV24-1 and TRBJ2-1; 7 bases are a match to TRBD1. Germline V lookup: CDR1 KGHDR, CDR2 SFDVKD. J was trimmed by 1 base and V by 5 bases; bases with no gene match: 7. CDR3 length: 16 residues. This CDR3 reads CATSAMTGRSYNEQFF. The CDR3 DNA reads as TGTGCCACCAGTGCGATGACAGGGAGATCCTACAATGAGCAGTTCTTC.

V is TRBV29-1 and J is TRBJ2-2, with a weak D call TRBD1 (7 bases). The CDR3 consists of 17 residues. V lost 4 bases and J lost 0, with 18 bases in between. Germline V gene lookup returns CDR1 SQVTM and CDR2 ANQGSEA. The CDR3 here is CSVVSGGPPANTGELFF. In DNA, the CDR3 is TGCAGCGTTGTTTCAGGGGGGCCCCCCGCGAACACCGGGGAGCTGTTTTTT.

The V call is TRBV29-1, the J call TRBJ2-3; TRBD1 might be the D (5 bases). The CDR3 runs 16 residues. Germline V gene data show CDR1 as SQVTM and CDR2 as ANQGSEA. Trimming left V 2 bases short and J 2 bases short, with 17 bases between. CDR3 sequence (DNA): TGCAGCGTTGAAAATCAGGCAGGGCAACCCACAGATACGCAGTATTTT. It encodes CSVENQAGQPTDTQYF.

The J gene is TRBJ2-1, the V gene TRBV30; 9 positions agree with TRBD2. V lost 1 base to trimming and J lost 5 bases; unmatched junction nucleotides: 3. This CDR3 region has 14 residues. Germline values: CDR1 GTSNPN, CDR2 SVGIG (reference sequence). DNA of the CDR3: TGTGCCTGGAGTGGCATAGCGGGGGACAATGAGCAGTTCTTC. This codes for CAWSGIAGDNEQFF.

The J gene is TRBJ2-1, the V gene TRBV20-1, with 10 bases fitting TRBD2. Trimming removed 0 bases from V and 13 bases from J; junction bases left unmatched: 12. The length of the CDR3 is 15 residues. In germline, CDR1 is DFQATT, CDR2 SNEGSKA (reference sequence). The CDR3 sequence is CSARDSLPSGGTQFF. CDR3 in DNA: TGCAGTGCTAGAGATTCCCTCCCTAGCGGGGGTACTCAGTTCTTC.

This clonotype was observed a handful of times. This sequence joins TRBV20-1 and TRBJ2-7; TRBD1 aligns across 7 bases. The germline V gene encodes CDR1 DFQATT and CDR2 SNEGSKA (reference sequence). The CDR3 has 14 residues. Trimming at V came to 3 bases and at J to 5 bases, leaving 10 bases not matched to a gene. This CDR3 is CSASSTGPSHEQYF. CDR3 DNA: TGCAGTGCTAGTTCGACAGGGCCTTCCCACGAGCAGTACTTC.

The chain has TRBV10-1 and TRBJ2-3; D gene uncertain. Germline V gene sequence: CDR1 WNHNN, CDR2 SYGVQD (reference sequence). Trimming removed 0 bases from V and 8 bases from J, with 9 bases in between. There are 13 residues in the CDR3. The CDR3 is CASSESGKGTQYF. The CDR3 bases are TGCGCCAGCAGTGAGTCGGGGAAAGGTACGCAGTATTTT.

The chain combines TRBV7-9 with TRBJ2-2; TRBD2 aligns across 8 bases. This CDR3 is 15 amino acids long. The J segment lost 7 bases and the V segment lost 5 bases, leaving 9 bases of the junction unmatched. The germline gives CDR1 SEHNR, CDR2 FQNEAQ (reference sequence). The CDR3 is CASSSLGGADGELFF. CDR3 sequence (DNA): TGTGCCAGCAGCAGCCTCGGGGGGGCCGACGGGGAGCTGTTTTTT.

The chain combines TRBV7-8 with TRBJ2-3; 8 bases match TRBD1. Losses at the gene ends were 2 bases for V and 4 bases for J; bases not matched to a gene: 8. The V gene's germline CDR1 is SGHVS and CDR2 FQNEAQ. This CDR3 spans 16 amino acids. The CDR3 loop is CASSLWVAGGADTQYF. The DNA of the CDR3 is TGTGCCAGCAGCTTATGGGTCGCAGGGGGCGCAGATACGCAGTATTTT.

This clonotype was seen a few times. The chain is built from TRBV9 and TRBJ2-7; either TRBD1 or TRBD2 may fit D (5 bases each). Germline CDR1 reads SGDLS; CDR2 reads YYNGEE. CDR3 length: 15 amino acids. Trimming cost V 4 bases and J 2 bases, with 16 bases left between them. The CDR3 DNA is TGTGCCAGCAGCTCGACAGATACGGGGCCCTACGAGCAGTACTTC. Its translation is CASSSTDTGPYEQYF.